Following are 19 T cell receptor beta chains from one sample sequenced in a study of cytotoxic CD8 clonotypes in ibrutinib-treated CLL. The protocol was immunoSEQ multiplex PCR, while the TCRdb copy is restricted to in-frame clones and leaves out a portion. In the table there are 90,000 to 150,000 clones, more than 55% of which are singletons. The source was PBMCs, collected after 24 months of ibrutinib treatment. These receptors originate from a human donor with chronic lymphocytic leukemia.

This rearrangement joins TRBV13 to TRBJ2-2; D uncertain. Germline lookup yields CDR1 PRHDT and CDR2 FYEKMQ (reference sequence). The V end lost 4 bases, the J end lost 0 bases, and 9 bases lay between the germline ends. The CDR3 runs 15 residues. The CDR3 nucleotides read TGTGCCAGCAGCTCCTCGACTGCGAACACCGGGGAGCTGTTTTTT. Residues: CASSSSTANTGELFF.

The CDR3 here is CASRPSRGNTDTQYF. CDR3 DNA sequence: TGTGCCAGCAGACCCAGCCGGGGGAACACAGATACGCAGTATTTT. This sequence joins TRBV6-5 and TRBJ2-3; maybe TRBD2 (6 bases). Trimming removed 6 bases at V and 2 bases at J, with 15 bases between. This CDR3 region has 15 residues. CDR1 and CDR2 (germline): MNHEY, SVGAGI.

This clone was recorded a few times. V is TRBV10-3 and J is TRBJ1-2, with D unclear. The CDR3 sequence is 14 residues long. Germline V gives CDR1 ENHRY, CDR2 SYGVKD. Deletions cut 2 bases from V and 6 bases from J, with 13 bases between. The CDR3 sequence: CAISEAAGLDGYTF. CDR3 coding DNA: TGTGCCATCAGTGAGGCGGCAGGTTTGGATGGCTACACCTTC.

V usage is TRBV5-6 and J usage is TRBJ1-6; 11 bases are a match to TRBD1. V lost 3 bases and J lost 8; bases outside the gene matches: 7. This CDR3 is 16 amino acids long. CDR1 and CDR2 from the germline V gene are SGHDT and YYEEEE. CDR3 nucleotide sequence: TGTGCCAGCAGCTCCTTCCGGGACAGGGGGGATTCACCCCTCCACTTT. Amino acid sequence: CASSSFRDRGDSPLHF.

This sequence joins TRBV9 and TRBJ2-2; D is perhaps TRBD1 or TRBD2 (5 bases each). This CDR3 is built from 16 residues. The germline V gene encodes CDR1 SGDLS and CDR2 YYNGEE. V was cut by 4 bases and J by 0 bases, with 13 bases left in between. The CDR3 reads CASSRRRDANTGELFF. DNA for the CDR3: TGTGCCAGCAGCAGGAGACGGGACGCGAACACCGGGGAGCTGTTTTTT.

This sequence joins TRBV4-1 and TRBJ2-7; 8 positions agree with TRBD2. The CDR3 is 14 residues long. V gave up 6 bases and J gave up 6 bases; unmatched junction bases: 10. Looked up from germline, CDR1 is MGHRA and CDR2 is YSYEKL. DNA for the CDR3: TGCGCCAGCAGGACCTCCGGGACTAGTGGCGAGCAGTACTTC. Translation: CASRTSGTSGEQYF.

This sequence joins TRBV20-1 and TRBJ2-7; D might be TRBD1 (5 bases). This CDR3 region has 11 residues. Per the germline V gene, CDR1 is DFQATT and CDR2 is SNEGSKA (reference sequence). Deletions cut 5 bases from V and 6 bases from J, with 11 bases between. The CDR3 DNA reads as TGCAGTGCTCCCAGGGTTCTCGAGCAGTACTTC. Encoded protein: CSAPRVLEQYF.

This clone was detected only a few times. The DNA of the CDR3 is TGTGCCAGTGTAAGGGACAGGGGAAACTATGGCTACACCTTC. Protein: CASVRDRGNYGYTF. V is TRBV19 and J is TRBJ1-2, with 10 bases identical to TRBD1. V was pared by 8 bases and J by 2 bases, with 5 bases of the junction left unmatched. From germline, CDR1 is LNHDA and CDR2 SQIVND (reference sequence). There are 14 residues in the CDR3.

V and J are TRBV6-5 and TRBJ1-6; possibly TRBD1 for D (5 bases). Germline V gives CDR1 MNHEY, CDR2 SVGAGI. V was cut by 3 bases and J by 7 bases, with 10 bases left in between. CDR3 length: 14 amino acids. As DNA, the CDR3 is TGTGCCAGCAGTTATTGGGGACCGAATTCACCCCTCCACTTT. As protein: CASSYWGPNSPLHF.

V and J are TRBV15 and TRBJ2-3; weak D call: TRBD2 (6 bases). V was clipped by 8 bases and J by 5 bases, with 17 bases between them. This CDR3 is 14 amino acids long. CDR1 and CDR2 (germline): LNHNV, YYDKDF (reference sequence). The CDR3 spells CATGRGGERDTQYF. DNA for the CDR3: TGTGCCACCGGTCGGGGCGGGGAAAGAGATACGCAGTATTTT.

This sequence joins TRBV6-1 and TRBJ2-2, with 7 bases lining up with TRBD1. The germline CDR1 and CDR2 sequences are MNHNS and SASEGT. Trimming cost V 6 bases and J 4 bases; bases outside gene matches: 5. The CDR3 spans 14 residues. Written as DNA, the CDR3 is TGTGCCAGCAGCCGGGACAGAAGCACCGGGGAGCTGTTTTTT. Translation gives CASSRDRSTGELFF.

This clone was seen more than once but under ten times. The V and J genes are TRBV18 and TRBJ2-7; D is possibly TRBD1 (5 bases). Germline CDR1 and CDR2: KGHSH and LQKENI. V lost 5 bases to trimming and J lost 5 bases, with 13 bases between them. The CDR3 has 13 residues. The CDR3 spells CASSSDRSHEQYF. The CDR3 coding sequence is TGTGCCAGCTCATCAGACAGATCTCACGAGCAGTACTTC.

The genes are TRBV7-6 and TRBJ2-7; D could derive from TRBD1 or TRBD2 (5 bases each). The CDR3 covers 13 residues. CDR1 is SGHVS and CDR2 is FNYEAQ in the germline V gene. Trimming left V 3 bases short and J 7 bases short, with 13 bases between. As DNA, the CDR3 is TGTGCCAGCAGCTTGATTGGGGGTCAAGAGCAGTACTTC. Protein: CASSLIGGQEQYF.

The gene calls are TRBV19 and TRBJ2-5; 8 bases line up with TRBD2. The germline gives CDR1 LNHDA, CDR2 SQIVND (reference sequence). The CDR3 extends over 14 amino acids. J lost 1 base, V lost 6 bases, and 4 bases had no gene match. CDR3 nucleotides: TGTGCCAGTAGGGGCGGGGGGTCCCAAGAGACCCAGTACTTC. This encodes CASRGGGSQETQYF. The full variable domain, its missing parts supplied by reference TRBV19 and TRBJ2-5, is DGGITQSPKYLFRKEGQNVTLSCEQNLNHDAMYWYRQDPGQGLRLIYYSQIVNDFQKGDIAEGYSVSREKKESFPLTVTSAQKNPTAFYLCASRGGGSQETQYFGPGTRLLVL.

This rearrangement joins TRBV6-1 to TRBJ1-3, with no clear D. The germline V gene has CDR1 MNHNS and CDR2 SASEGT. The V end lost 6 bases, the J end lost 6 bases, and 9 bases lay between the germline ends. The CDR3 has 12 amino acids. The CDR3 coding sequence is TGTGCCAGCAGCCCGGGCGCAAACACCATATATTTT. Its protein is CASSPGANTIYF.

This clone was counted once. V usage is TRBV7-3 and J usage is TRBJ2-5; 9 bases line up with TRBD2. Trimming took 2 bases from V and 3 from J; bases not matched to a gene: 10. Germline assignment: CDR1 SGHTA and CDR2 FQGTGA. The CDR3 runs to 17 residues. CDR3 residues: CASSLGASGATKETQYF. The CDR3 DNA is TGTGCCAGCAGCTTAGGGGCTAGCGGGGCGACAAAAGAGACCCAGTACTTC.

Turning to this clone: Other DNA sequences in the same sample also yield this CDR3. The chain has TRBV11-2 and TRBJ1-3, with D maybe TRBD1 (5 bases). Trimming stripped 3 bases from V and 0 bases from J, with 9 bases between. CDR3 length: 15 amino acids. Germline CDR1 SGHAT, CDR2 FQNNGV. The CDR3: CASSFGGLSGNTIYF. As DNA, the CDR3 is TGTGCCAGCAGCTTCGGGGGTCTCTCTGGAAACACCATATATTTT.

This clone was counted a few times. J is TRBJ2-1 and V is TRBV27, with D perhaps TRBD1 or TRBD2 (5 bases each). Deletions cut 2 bases from V and 0 bases from J, with 11 bases between. Looked up from germline, CDR1 is MNHEY and CDR2 is SMNVEV (reference sequence). There are 16 residues in the CDR3. The chain's CDR3 is CASSLRAGSSYNEQFF. CDR3 nucleotides: TGTGCCAGCAGTTTAAGGGCAGGGAGCTCCTACAATGAGCAGTTCTTC.

This clone came up a few times. This chain's CDR3 is CASRNEDRGVSPLHF. CDR3 bases: TGTGCCAGCAGAAACGAAGACAGGGGGGTTTCACCCCTCCACTTT. This sequence joins TRBV28 and TRBJ1-6, with 9 bases aligning to TRBD1. With V trimmed by 6 bases and J by 9 bases, 9 bases remained unmatched. The CDR3 contains 15 residues. Germline V gives CDR1 MDHEN, CDR2 SYDVKM.